This T cell receptor beta chain originates from a study of PD-1 blockade in classical Hodgkin lymphoma. Study outcomes and limitations: Any patient who commenced nivolumab under 1 year after ASCT was excluded.

Trimming took off 4 bases at V and 2 bases at J, with 16 bases between the two ends. The V gene's germline CDR1 is SGHTS and CDR2 YDEGEE. CDR3 size: 15 residues. The patients all showed relapse after autologous stem cell transplantation, while their brentuximab vedotin exposure varied. As to this clone: Its matching antigen is unknown.

Data came from immunoSEQ multiplex PCR; TCRdb stores just in-frame clones and leaves some out. The profile covers 70,000 to 85,000 clones, with around 93% appearing a single time and more than 6.5% taken by the ten largest. Here the sequenced sample was peripheral blood mononuclear cells (PBMCs), taken at baseline. The source of this sequence is a human donor with classical Hodgkin lymphoma. The chain recombines TRBV5-8 with TRBJ2-7; possibly TRBD2 for D (6 bases). CDR3 amino acids: CASSGRDPSAYEQYF. The CDR3 DNA is TGTGCCAGCAGCGGGCGGGACCCCTCGGCCTACGAGCAGTACTTC.